The 3 T cell receptor beta chains listed next were all sequenced from one sample in a study of T cells after yellow fever vaccination. TCRdb re-called the 5' RACE reads with MiXCR, one entry per CDR3 protein. The table shows some 600,000 distinct CDR3 sequences, with roughly an eighth occurring only once. Sequenced here: PBMCs, sampled on the day of the yellow fever booster vaccination. These receptors came from a man aged 25-40 years who received the YFV17D yellow fever vaccine.

The chain links TRBV5-1 to TRBJ1-1; no definite D call. V lost 4 bases to trimming and J lost 1 base, with 11 bases between them. The CDR3 has 14 amino acids. CDR1 is SGHRS and CDR2 is YFSETQ in the germline V gene. The DNA of the CDR3 is TGCGCCAGCAGCGGGGATCTGAAGAACACTGAAGCTTTCTTT. It is translated as CASSGDLKNTEAFF.

In its sample, this clonotype was seen a few times. V and J are TRBV15 and TRBJ2-3; perhaps TRBD1 as D (6 bases). The germline CDR1 and CDR2 sequences are LNHNV and YYDKDF (reference sequence). V lost 4 bases and J 0 bases, leaving 14 bases between the germline ends. This CDR3 is 16 amino acids long. The chain's CDR3 is CATSNRPGQSTDTQYF. The CDR3 DNA reads TGTGCCACCAGCAACCGCCCGGGACAAAGCACAGATACGCAGTATTTT.

This clonotype appeared once. This chain joins TRBV15 and TRBJ1-1; D is uncertain. CDR1 and CDR2 (germline): LNHNV, YYDKDF (reference sequence). This CDR3 comprises 15 residues. V gave up 0 bases and J gave up 0 bases, with 8 bases separating them. The CDR3 loop is CATSRDTWVNTEAFF. The CDR3 DNA is TGTGCCACCAGCAGAGATACTTGGGTGAACACTGAAGCTTTCTTT.